These T cell receptor beta chains were read from a single sample in a study of blood T cells in healthy people across ages. TCRdb used MiXCR to reprocess the 5' RACE reads, holding one entry per CDR3 protein. This sample has hundreds of thousands of distinct CDR3 sequences, with around 24% found just once. A further study also used this sample, focusing on T cells of mothers and their children.

What was sequenced was blood. The receptors were gathered from a boy younger than 18 in good health. Each CDR3 is given with its conserved first and last residue. D genes are given only for firm matches. Clone size is not always given. Where it is, it says once, few, many or a class for expanded clones.

length	size	V	J	D	CDR3	DNA
15	few	TRBV5-1	TRBJ2-1	TRBD2	CASSQLAGDYNEQFF	TGCGCCAGCAGCCAACTAGCGGGGGATTACAATGAGCAGTTCTTC
15	few	TRBV13	TRBJ2-7	TRBD1	CASSSSRTGGGEQYF	TGTGCCAGCAGCTCAAGTAGGACAGGGGGCGGCGAGCAGTACTTC
15	few	TRBV12-3/TRBV12-4	TRBJ1-2	-	CASSLAEGGGSGYTF	TGTGCCAGCAGTTTAGCGGAAGGTGGAGGAAGCGGCTACACCTTC
17	-	TRBV28	TRBJ1-4	TRBD1	CASSPTSPGGFHEKLFF	TGTGCCAGCAGCCCAACCTCTCCAGGGGGATTTCATGAAAAACTGTTTTTT
15	few	TRBV11-2	TRBJ1-1	-	CASSTYRGEGTEAFF	TGTGCCAGCAGCACCTACAGAGGGGAGGGGACTGAAGCTTTCTTT
15	-	TRBV9	TRBJ1-1	TRBD1	CASSADRGSAREAFF	TGTGCCAGCAGCGCCGACAGGGGGTCCGCGCGGGAAGCTTTCTTT
15	-	TRBV9	TRBJ1-2	-	CASSVGPETRYGYTF	TGTGCCAGCAGCGTAGGCCCGGAGACACGGTATGGCTACACCTTC
13	-	TRBV7-3	TRBJ2-5	-	CAGSSQAQETQYF	TGTGCCGGCAGCTCACAGGCCCAAGAGACCCAGTACTTC
17	-	TRBV25-1	TRBJ1-4	-	CASSEYTGSATNEKLFF	TGTGCCAGCAGTGAATATACAGGGAGTGCAACTAATGAAAAACTGTTTTTT
14	-	TRBV7-3	TRBJ1-6	-	CASSLNPYNSPLHF	TGTGCCAGCAGCTTAAACCCCTATAATTCACCCCTCCACTTT
16	few	TRBV5-5	TRBJ2-5	TRBD1	CASSLERPGQQETQYF	TGTGCCAGCAGCTTGGAGCGCCCGGGACAGCAAGAGACCCAGTACTTC
13	-	TRBV9	TRBJ2-2	-	CASSPFLTGELFF	TGTGCCAGCAGCCCTTTTTTGACCGGGGAGCTGTTTTTT
18	many	TRBV7-2	TRBJ2-3	TRBD1	CASSLGDRPVSSTDTQYF	TGTGCCAGCAGCTTAGGGGACAGGCCAGTATCTAGCACAGATACGCAGTATTTT
16	-	TRBV20-1	TRBJ2-3	-	CSATTPFPLRTDTQYF	TGCAGTGCTACGACTCCCTTCCCGTTGCGCACAGATACGCAGTATTTT
12	-	TRBV12-3/TRBV12-4	TRBJ1-2	-	CASTRGLHGYTF	TGTGCCAGCACCCGCGGGCTACATGGCTACACCTTC
15	-	TRBV2	TRBJ2-2	-	CASSTGRSNTGELFF	TGTGCCAGTTCTACGGGCAGATCTAACACCGGGGAGCTGTTTTTT
15	-	TRBV27	TRBJ2-1	TRBD1	CASTLTGNSYNEQFF	TGTGCCAGCACCTTGACAGGGAACTCCTACAATGAGCAGTTCTTC
15	-	TRBV29-1	TRBJ1-4	TRBD1	CSVDPRQGPNEKLFF	TGCAGCGTTGACCCCAGACAGGGCCCAAATGAAAAACTGTTTTTT
15	-	TRBV7-3	TRBJ2-5	-	CASSLTGHPEETQYF	TGTGCCAGCAGCTTAACTGGGCACCCCGAAGAGACCCAGTACTTC
15	-	TRBV27	TRBJ2-5	TRBD2	CASSFQRGQKETQYF	TGTGCCAGCAGTTTCCAGCGGGGGCAGAAAGAGACCCAGTACTTC
14	few	TRBV24-1	TRBJ1-2	-	CATSDFGRHYGYTF	TGTGCCACCAGTGATTTTGGACGTCACTATGGCTACACCTTC
14	-	TRBV3-1	TRBJ1-5	TRBD1	CASSQTGGGQPQHF	TGTGCCAGCAGCCAAACAGGGGGCGGGCAGCCCCAGCATTTT
15	-	TRBV7-9	TRBJ2-7	-	CASSLEGRPSYEQYF	TGTGCCAGCAGCTTAGAAGGGAGACCCTCCTACGAGCAGTACTTC
14	-	TRBV3-1	TRBJ2-1	TRBD2	CASSGLAGNNEQFF	TGTGCCAGCAGCGGACTAGCGGGGAACAATGAGCAGTTCTTC
15	-	TRBV28	TRBJ2-5	-	CVSTPPGVGQETQYF	TGTGTCAGCACCCCCCCAGGCGTGGGACAAGAGACCCAGTACTTC